This passage covers 21 T cell receptor beta chains from one sample sequenced in a study of blood T cell repertoires in COVID-19. The data were produced by immunoSEQ multiplex PCR, yet TCRdb's version contains in-frame clones alone and is incomplete. The table records around 240,000 clones, over 75% of them present only once. Source material: PBMCs or T cells enriched from blood (not recorded which). All receptors derive from a woman between 45 and 65 years old who had recovered from COVID-19.

V and J are TRBV28 and TRBJ1-1; the D is unclear. In germline, CDR1 is MDHEN, CDR2 SYDVKM. This CDR3 has 14 residues. This CDR3 reads CATSRSPRITEAFF. In nucleotides, the CDR3 is TGTGCTACCAGCAGGTCCCCCCGAATCACTGAAGCTTTCTTT.

This clone was picked up one time. The chain recombines TRBV6-5 with TRBJ2-2; TRBD2 aligns across 8 bases. The trim removed 6 bases at V and 6 bases at J, leaving 9 bases unmatched. This CDR3 has 15 amino acids. Germline CDR1 is MNHEY and CDR2 is SVGAGI. The CDR3 nucleotides read TGTGCCAGCAGGACGGGCGGGAGGAGGGCCGGGGAGCTGTTTTTT. Its protein is CASRTGGRRAGELFF.

This clone was detected once. The V gene is TRBV20-1, the J gene TRBJ1-1, with TRBD1 as a possible D gene (6 bases). CDR3 length: 15 residues. Trimming removed 8 bases at V and 2 bases at J, with 21 bases between. Germline V lookup: CDR1 DFQATT, CDR2 SNEGSKA (reference sequence). CDR3 sequence (DNA): TGCAGTACTACTGATGTCGGGGGGGGCAACACTGAAGCTTTCTTT. Translated, it gives CSTTDVGGGNTEAFF.

The chain is built from TRBV5-6 and TRBJ2-1; possibly TRBD2 for D (6 bases). Germline loops: CDR1 SGHDT, CDR2 YYEEEE. The CDR3 consists of 15 residues. Trimming shortened V by 0 bases and J by 4 bases, and 11 bases separated the two germline ends. This chain's CDR3 is CASSLAPSAYNEQFF. Here the CDR3 DNA reads TGTGCCAGCAGCTTGGCCCCTAGCGCATACAATGAGCAGTTCTTC.

The chain carries TRBV24-1 and TRBJ2-3, with 9 bases lining up with TRBD2. V shed 2 bases and J 0 bases; nucleotides not matched to a gene: 2. CDR1 KGHDR and CDR2 SFDVKD come from the germline V gene. The CDR3 covers 16 residues. The DNA for the CDR3 is TGTGCCACCAGTGATTCTAGCGGGAAGAGCACAGATACGCAGTATTTT. Protein product: CATSDSSGKSTDTQYF.

The rearrangement uses TRBV3-1 (or the pseudogene TRBV3-2) and TRBJ2-1; D could derive from TRBD1 or TRBD2 (9 bases each). This CDR3 comprises 20 residues. Trimming pared 3 bases from V and 2 bases from J, leaving 26 bases between. Germline V gives CDR1 LGHDT, CDR2 YNNKEL (reference sequence). DNA of the CDR3: TGTGCCAGCAGCCACGACAGGGGGGTTAGCGGGAGTGGTGCCTACAATGAGCAGTTCTTC. Amino acids: CASSHDRGVSGSGAYNEQFF.

V and J are TRBV2 and TRBJ2-7; D possibly corresponds to TRBD2 (5 bases). Germline-derived CDR1 and CDR2 are SNHLY and FYNNEI. V lost 4 bases to trimming and J lost 6 bases, with 16 bases between them. There are 14 residues in the CDR3. DNA for the CDR3: TGTGCCAGCAGTGGGTACGGGATGGGGAGCGAGCAGTACTTC. This codes for CASSGYGMGSEQYF.

The chain is built from TRBV10-2 and TRBJ2-3; 10 bases are shared with TRBD1. The V gene end was trimmed by 6 bases and the J gene end by 3 bases; junction bases not matched to a gene: 6. The CDR3 sequence is 15 residues long. CDR1 and CDR2 from the germline V gene are WSHSY and SAAADI. The chain's CDR3 is CASSDRTGGTDTQYF. In DNA, the CDR3 is TGCGCCAGCAGCGATCGGACAGGGGGAACAGATACGCAGTATTTT.

V is TRBV19 and J is TRBJ1-5; D possibly corresponds to TRBD1 (5 bases). Germline V gene data show CDR1 as LNHDA and CDR2 as SQIVND (reference sequence). The CDR3 is 16 amino acids. V was cut by 3 bases and J by 5 bases, with 17 bases left in between. CDR3 amino acids: CASSIERQGADQPQHF. CDR3 coding DNA: TGTGCCAGTAGTATTGAAAGGCAGGGTGCCGATCAGCCCCAGCATTTT.

This chain uses TRBV5-1 with TRBJ2-5; 11 bases are shared with TRBD1. V dropped 4 bases and J dropped 5; count of bases not matched to a gene: 13. This CDR3 spans 17 amino acids. Germline CDR1 and CDR2: SGHRS and YFSETQ. The CDR3: CASSAGTGGSVSETQYF. The CDR3 region has the DNA TGCGCCAGCAGCGCGGGGACAGGGGGATCCGTCTCGGAGACCCAGTACTTC.

This chain links TRBV7-9 with TRBJ2-6; TRBD1 is a possible D gene (6 bases). Trimming took off 3 bases at V and 2 bases at J, with 8 bases between the two ends. CDR1 SEHNR and CDR2 FQNEAQ come from the germline V gene (reference sequence). The CDR3 is made up of 15 amino acids. The DNA for the CDR3 is TGTGCCAGCAGCTTCCCAGGGGCTGGGGCCAACGTCCTGACTTTC. As protein: CASSFPGAGANVLTF.

The chain uses TRBV5-1 and TRBJ2-3; possible D gene TRBD1, 6 bases. Germline values: CDR1 SGHRS, CDR2 YFSETQ. The V end was cut by 0 bases, the J end by 6 bases, with 11 bases between. There are 14 residues in the CDR3. CDR3 sequence: CASSLAAGDDTQYF. CDR3 nucleotide sequence: TGCGCCAGCAGCTTGGCCGCAGGGGACGATACGCAGTATTTT.

This clone was observed a single time. This chain joins TRBV11-1 and TRBJ1-1; a weak D match, TRBD1 (5 bases). In germline, CDR1 is SGHAT, CDR2 FQDESV (reference sequence). Trimming took off 1 base at V and 4 bases at J, with 10 bases between the two ends. The CDR3 is 14 residues long. This CDR3 reads CASSLGRGTTEAFF. CDR3 DNA sequence: TGTGCCAGCAGCTTAGGGCGGGGGACCACTGAAGCTTTCTTT.

This chain connects TRBV10-1 to TRBJ2-7, with TRBD1 matching 9 bases. This CDR3 contains 14 residues. Trimming removed 6 bases from V and 3 bases from J; junction bases left unmatched: 6. Germline CDR1 WNHNN, CDR2 SYGVQD (reference sequence). Written as DNA, the CDR3 is TGCGCCAGCAGCCGGACAGGGGTCGGCTACGAGCAGTACTTC. Protein: CASSRTGVGYEQYF.

The chain recombines TRBV10-3 with TRBJ2-1; 10 bases line up with TRBD2. CDR1 and CDR2 (germline): ENHRY, SYGVKD. The CDR3 is 16 residues long. The V segment lost 6 bases and the J segment 5 bases; nucleotides outside the gene matches: 10. CDR3 protein: CAIRDGLAASHNEQFF. The CDR3 coding sequence is TGTGCCATCAGGGATGGACTAGCGGCGTCCCACAATGAGCAGTTCTTC.

The rearrangement joins TRBV4-1 to TRBJ2-7; 8 nucleotides agree with TRBD2. Trimming cost V 1 base and J 2 bases; bases outside gene matches: 4. Germline V gene lookup returns CDR1 MGHRA and CDR2 YSYEKL. The CDR3 is 15 residues long. The CDR3 spells CASSQGTGRAYEQYF. CDR3 bases: TGCGCCAGCAGCCAAGGGACCGGGAGGGCCTACGAGCAGTACTTC.

V gene TRBV5-8 combines with J gene TRBJ1-2; D possibly corresponds to TRBD1 (6 bases). Germline V gives CDR1 SGHTS, CDR2 YDEGEE. The CDR3 loop spans 15 amino acids. V was shortened by 4 bases and J by 3 bases, with 16 bases between the two germline ends. DNA for the CDR3: TGTGCCAGCAGCGAGCCGACAGGTTTCGACTATGGCTACACCTTC. Amino acids: CASSEPTGFDYGYTF.

The V and J genes are TRBV5-1 and TRBJ2-3, with D perhaps TRBD2 (5 bases). The V gene's germline CDR1 is SGHRS and CDR2 YFSETQ. CDR3 size: 13 residues. Trimming removed 5 bases at V and 6 bases at J, with 13 bases between. Here the CDR3 DNA reads TGCGCCAGCAGTAGCGTTGGGTTTGATACGCAGTATTTT. This codes for CASSSVGFDTQYF.

The table lists this clone with a count of one. The chain is built from TRBV2 and TRBJ1-1; D may be TRBD1 (6 bases). Deletions cut 5 bases from V and 0 bases from J, with 13 bases between. CDR3 size: 15 residues. Germline CDR1 is SNHLY and CDR2 is FYNNEI. The CDR3: CASSTKQGMNTEAFF. CDR3 nucleotides: TGTGCCAGCAGTACTAAACAGGGAATGAACACTGAAGCTTTCTTT.

V usage is TRBV7-2 and J usage is TRBJ1-2; D is undetermined. The CDR3 spans 16 residues. Deletions cut 1 base from V and 6 bases from J, with 18 bases between. The germline gives CDR1 SGHTA, CDR2 FQGNSA. CDR3 amino acids: CASSLGRAGPWNGYTF. The CDR3 DNA is TGTGCCAGCAGCTTAGGTCGTGCAGGTCCGTGGAATGGCTACACCTTC. Filled out from reference TRBV7-2 and TRBJ1-2, the complete variable domain reads GAGVSQSPSNKVTEKGKDVELRCDPISGHTALYWYRQSLGQGLEFLIYFQGNSAPDKSGLPSDRFSAERTGGSVSTLTIQRTQQEDSAVYLCASSLGRAGPWNGYTFGSGTRLTVV.

This rearrangement joins TRBV29-1 to TRBJ1-2; 11 positions match TRBD1. The CDR3 runs 14 residues. From germline, CDR1 is SQVTM and CDR2 ANQGSEA. Trimming cost V 1 base and J 8 bases; bases outside gene matches: 6. CDR3 region: CSVEGTGGQRGYTF. The DNA of the CDR3 is TGCAGCGTTGAAGGGACAGGGGGCCAGCGGGGCTACACCTTC.